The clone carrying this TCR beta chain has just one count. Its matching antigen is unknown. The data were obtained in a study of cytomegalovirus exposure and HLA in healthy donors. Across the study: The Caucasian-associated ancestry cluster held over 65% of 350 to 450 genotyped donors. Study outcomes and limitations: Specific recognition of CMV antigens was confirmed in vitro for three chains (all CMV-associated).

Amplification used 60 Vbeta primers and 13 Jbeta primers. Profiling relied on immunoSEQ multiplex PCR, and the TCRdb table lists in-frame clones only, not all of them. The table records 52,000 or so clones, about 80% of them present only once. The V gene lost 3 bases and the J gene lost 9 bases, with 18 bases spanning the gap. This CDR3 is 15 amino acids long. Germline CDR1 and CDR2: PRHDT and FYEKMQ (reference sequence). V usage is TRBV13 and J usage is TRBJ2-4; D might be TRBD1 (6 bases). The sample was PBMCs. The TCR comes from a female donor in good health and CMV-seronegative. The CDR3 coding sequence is TGTGCCAGCAGCTTTGGCAGGGGCCACCTAGGCATTCAGTACTTC. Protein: CASSFGRGHLGIQYF.